A single sample is the source of the 6 T cell receptor beta chains below, sequenced in a study of shared clonotypes between healthy human individuals. Clones were read by immunoSEQ multiplex PCR, and TCRdb kept only the in-frame ones, dropping some. The sample consists of 300,000 to 350,000 clones, around four fifths of them appearing once. The sample was memory CD4+ T cells sorted from blood. The subset: CD45RA-negative fraction. All receptors derive from a man younger than 45 in good health.

This clone has only a few counts. The chain uses TRBV5-1 and TRBJ2-1; 7 bases agree with TRBD2. V trimming: 0 bases; J trimming: 3 bases; junction bases outside the gene matches: 9. There are 17 residues in the CDR3. Germline V gives CDR1 SGHRS, CDR2 YFSETQ. CDR3 sequence reads: CASSLEGWGDYYNEQFF. CDR3 DNA sequence: TGCGCCAGCAGCTTGGAAGGCTGGGGGGACTACTACAATGAGCAGTTCTTC.

The chain links TRBV11-2 to TRBJ2-2; 12 positions match TRBD2. The CDR3 has 16 amino acids. CDR1 and CDR2 from the germline V gene are SGHAT and FQNNGV. V was clipped by 5 bases and J by 6 bases; unmatched bases: 7. Here the CDR3 DNA reads TGTGCCAGCAGCCCACGACTAGCGGGAGCTTCCGGGGAGCTGTTTTTT. It specifies CASSPRLAGASGELFF.

This clone was seen only a few times. This rearrangement joins TRBV5-1 to TRBJ2-3, with 7 bases fitting TRBD1. CDR3 size: 15 residues. Trimming took 4 bases from V and 2 from J; bases not matched to a gene: 7. Germline V lookup: CDR1 SGHRS, CDR2 YFSETQ. The CDR3 reads CASSQQGPPTDTQYF. The CDR3 DNA follows: TGCGCCAGCAGCCAACAGGGGCCCCCCACAGATACGCAGTATTTT.

The chain has TRBV27 and TRBJ1-5, with D hard to call. The V gene's germline CDR1 is MNHEY and CDR2 SMNVEV (reference sequence). V was shortened by 3 bases and J by 5 bases, with 8 bases between the two germline ends. The CDR3 runs to 13 residues. In nucleotides, the CDR3 is TGTGCCAGCAGTTTCAGCAGGCATCAGCCCCAGCATTTT. The encoded protein is CASSFSRHQPQHF.

The chain employs TRBV7-9 and TRBJ1-6, with D maybe TRBD1 (5 bases). Between the trimmed V and J ends, which lost 5 bases and 15 bases, there was a span of 11 bases. The CDR3 spans 11 residues. CDR1 and CDR2 (germline): SEHNR, FQNEAQ (reference sequence). The CDR3 region is CASSRLGDLHF. CDR3 coding DNA: TGTGCCAGCAGCCGCCTGGGGGACCTCCACTTT. Full variable domain (outside the CDR3, taken from reference TRBV7-9 and TRBJ1-6): DTGVSQNPRHKITKRGQNVTFRCDPISEHNRLYWYRQTLGQGPEFLTYFQNEAQLEKSRLLSDRFSAERPKGSFSTLEIQRTEQGDSAMYLCASSRLGDLHFGNGTRLTVT.

The rearrangement links TRBV5-1 to TRBJ1-4; the D gene is possibly TRBD1 (5 bases). CDR1 SGHRS and CDR2 YFSETQ come from the germline V gene. The CDR3 runs to 15 residues. The ends were cut back, 3 bases at V and 3 bases at J, with 12 bases in the middle. The CDR3 protein is CASSSPDSSNEKLFF. Here the CDR3 DNA reads TGCGCCAGCAGCTCACCCGACAGCTCTAATGAAAAACTGTTTTTT.